Below, 5 T cell receptor beta chains from the same sample are listed, as sequenced in a study of cytomegalovirus exposure and HLA in healthy donors. Sequencing used immunoSEQ multiplex PCR; TCRdb keeps in-frame clones, though not all of them. The sample lists under 250,000 clones, roughly 87% seen once, with approximately 2% in the top ten. The sample was PBMCs. Receptors were obtained from a woman between 18 and 29 years old in good health and CMV-seropositive.

The chain has TRBV2 and TRBJ2-1; 11 bases are a match to TRBD2. Germline V gives CDR1 SNHLY, CDR2 FYNNEI. The CDR3 contains 15 residues. V dropped 1 base and J dropped 5; count of bases not matched to a gene: 1. In DNA form, the CDR3 reads TGTGCCAGCAGTGAAGAACTAGCGGGGGACAATGAGCAGTTCTTC. Encoded protein: CASSEELAGDNEQFF.

This chain links TRBV7-9 with TRBJ2-6; TRBD1 is a possible D gene (5 bases). Germline CDR1 and CDR2: SEHNR and FQNEAQ (reference sequence). The V end lost 4 bases, the J end lost 1 base, and 11 bases lay between the germline ends. This CDR3 spans 16 amino acids. CDR3 protein: CASSSTQVSGANVLTF. As DNA, the CDR3 is TGTGCCAGCAGCTCAACACAGGTATCTGGGGCCAACGTCCTGACTTTC.

The chain employs TRBV5-6 and TRBJ2-1; TRBD2 might be the D (6 bases). CDR1 SGHDT and CDR2 YYEEEE come from the germline V gene. The CDR3 is 14 residues long. The V end lost 2 bases, the J end lost 8 bases, and 14 bases lay between the germline ends. CDR3 coding DNA: TGTGCCAGCAGCTTCTTGGCTAGCGTCCATGAGCAGTTCTTC. This encodes CASSFLASVHEQFF.

This chain links TRBV28 with TRBJ2-3, with D tentatively TRBD2 (7 bases). Looked up from germline, CDR1 is MDHEN and CDR2 is SYDVKM. The germline V and J ends were trimmed by 3 bases and 1 base, with 23 bases remaining between them. There are 19 residues in the CDR3. The CDR3 loop is CASSFPTRGRAGGTDTQYF. CDR3 DNA sequence: TGTGCCAGCAGTTTTCCCACTAGGGGGAGGGCAGGGGGCACAGATACGCAGTATTTT.

This clone was seen only once. The chain has TRBV7-3 and TRBJ1-2; possibly TRBD1 for D (5 bases). CDR1 is SGHTA and CDR2 is FQGTGA in the germline V gene. The V gene lost 5 bases and the J gene lost 0 bases, with 10 bases spanning the gap. The CDR3 has 14 amino acids. CDR3 residues: CASSRQLANYGYTF. The CDR3 nucleotides read TGTGCCAGCAGCCGACAGTTAGCTAACTATGGCTACACCTTC.